Only a few counts were recorded for the clone carrying this T cell receptor beta chain. The antigen remains unidentified. Unique molecular identifiers featured in how the TCRbeta library was prepared. A single record per CDR3 protein comes from TCRdb applying MiXCR to the PCR reads. The table includes 300,000 to 400,000 distinct CDR3 sequences, about 17% detected once. These data originate in a study of T-cell reconstitution after alpha-beta-depleted transplantation in children. Notes on the study in general: T-cell numbers and diversity, one year after transplant, stemmed largely from T cells that were newly produced. Reports say that about two months after transplant, the alpha-beta T cells came out of several hundred graft clones that had expanded. Surviving recipient T cells and intrathymic progenitors accounted for some patients' high TCRbeta diversity at day 60.

Per germline, CDR1 SGHRS and CDR2 YFSETQ. CDR3 length: 15 amino acids. The V gene lost 4 bases and the J gene lost 0 bases, with 10 bases spanning the gap. V gene TRBV5-1 combines with J gene TRBJ1-4; D remains unclear. The specimen was PBMCs, mostly from graft donor cells, collected 360 days after TCRalphabeta/CD19-depleted stem cell transplant. The sequence derives from a male patient aged 2-10 years who had a stem cell transplant for acute lymphoblastic leukemia, so the T cells may come from the graft donor. CDR3 sequence reads: CASSGSDATNEKLFF. The CDR3 DNA is TGCGCCAGCAGCGGGTCAGATGCAACTAATGAAAAACTGTTTTTT.